This T cell receptor (beta chain) came from a study of identical twins. Overall study results and limits: Out-of-frame alpha sequences shared by twins showed excess low generation probability.

The trim removed 2 bases at V and 9 bases at J, leaving 9 bases unmatched. CDR3 size: 15 residues. Germline-derived CDR1 and CDR2 are LGHNT and FRNRAP. MiXCR, applied by TCRdb to the 5' RACE reads, yields one record per CDR3 protein. Among 350,000 to 600,000 distinct CDR3 sequences, 14% were seen once, and the ten largest hold 0.52%. Only a few counts were recorded for this clonotype. Its specificity is not known. The same specimen was also included in a second study, on yellow fever vaccine responses in identical twins.

What was sequenced was CD4+ T cells sorted from blood. The chain couples TRBV12-5 to TRBJ2-2; 7 bases are a match to TRBD2. The source is a woman aged 18-35 years in good health. This chain's CDR3 is CASGLIAGEFRELFF. CDR3 in DNA: TGTGCTAGTGGTTTGATCGCGGGAGAGTTCAGGGAGCTGTTTTTT.